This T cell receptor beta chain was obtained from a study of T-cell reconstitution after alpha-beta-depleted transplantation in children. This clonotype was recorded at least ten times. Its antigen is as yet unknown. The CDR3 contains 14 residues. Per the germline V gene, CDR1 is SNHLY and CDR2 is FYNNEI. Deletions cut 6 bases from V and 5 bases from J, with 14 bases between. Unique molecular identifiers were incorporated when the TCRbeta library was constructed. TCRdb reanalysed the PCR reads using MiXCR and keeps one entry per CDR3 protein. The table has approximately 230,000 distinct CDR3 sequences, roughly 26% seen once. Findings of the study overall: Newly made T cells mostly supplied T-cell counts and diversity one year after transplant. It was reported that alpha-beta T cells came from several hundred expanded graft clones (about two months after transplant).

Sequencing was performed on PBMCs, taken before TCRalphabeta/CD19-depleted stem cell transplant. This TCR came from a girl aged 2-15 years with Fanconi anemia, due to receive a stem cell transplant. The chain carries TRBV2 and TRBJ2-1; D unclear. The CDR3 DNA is TGTGCCAGCAGCCCTGGGGTGGGTCACAATGAGCAGTTCTTC. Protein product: CASSPGVGHNEQFF. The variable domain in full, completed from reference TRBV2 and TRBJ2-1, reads EPEVTQTPSHQVTQMGQEVILRCVPISNHLYFYWYRQILGQKVEFLVSFYNNEISEKSEIFDDQFSVERPDGSNFTLKIRSTKLEDSAMYFCASSPGVGHNEQFFGPGTRLTVL.